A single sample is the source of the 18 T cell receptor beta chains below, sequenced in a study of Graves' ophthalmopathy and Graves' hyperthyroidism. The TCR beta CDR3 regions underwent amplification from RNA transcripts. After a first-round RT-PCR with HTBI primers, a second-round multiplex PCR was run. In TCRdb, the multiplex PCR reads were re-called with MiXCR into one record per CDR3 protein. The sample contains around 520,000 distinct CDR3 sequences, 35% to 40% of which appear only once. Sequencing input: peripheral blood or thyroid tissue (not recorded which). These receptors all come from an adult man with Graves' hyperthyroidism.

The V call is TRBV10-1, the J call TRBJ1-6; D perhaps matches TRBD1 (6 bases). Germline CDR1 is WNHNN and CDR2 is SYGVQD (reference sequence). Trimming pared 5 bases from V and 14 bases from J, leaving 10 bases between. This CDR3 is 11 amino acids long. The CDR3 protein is CASSQGGSLHF. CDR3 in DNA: TGCGCCAGCAGTCAAGGGGGTTCCCTCCACTTT.

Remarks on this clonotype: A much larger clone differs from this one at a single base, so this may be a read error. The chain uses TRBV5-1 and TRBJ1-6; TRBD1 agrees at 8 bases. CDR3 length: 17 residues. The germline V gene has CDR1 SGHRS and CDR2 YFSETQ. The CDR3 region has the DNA TGCGCCAGCAGCTTGGGATCAACAGGACAGGGTAATTCACACCTCCACTTT. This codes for CASSLGSTGQGNSHLHF. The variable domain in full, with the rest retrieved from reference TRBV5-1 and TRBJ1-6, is KAGVTQTPRYLIKTRGQQVTLSCSPISGHRSVSWYQQTPGQGLQFLFEYFSETQRNKGNFPGRFSGRQFSNSRSEMNVSTLELGDSALYLCASSLGSTGQGNSHLHFGNGTRLTVT.

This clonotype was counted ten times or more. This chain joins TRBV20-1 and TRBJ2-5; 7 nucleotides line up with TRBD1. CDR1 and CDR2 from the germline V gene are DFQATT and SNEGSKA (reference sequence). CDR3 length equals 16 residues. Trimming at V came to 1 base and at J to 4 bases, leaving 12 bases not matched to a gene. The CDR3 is CSARAPTGDIGETQYF. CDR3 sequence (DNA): TGCAGTGCTAGAGCGCCCACAGGGGACATTGGAGAGACCCAGTACTTC.

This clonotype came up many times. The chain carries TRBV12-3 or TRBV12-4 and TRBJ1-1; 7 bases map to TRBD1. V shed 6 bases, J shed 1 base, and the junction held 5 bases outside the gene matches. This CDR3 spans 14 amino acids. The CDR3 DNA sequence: TGTGCCAGCAGGGGGGACAGATCGAACACTGAAGCTTTCTTT. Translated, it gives CASRGDRSNTEAFF.

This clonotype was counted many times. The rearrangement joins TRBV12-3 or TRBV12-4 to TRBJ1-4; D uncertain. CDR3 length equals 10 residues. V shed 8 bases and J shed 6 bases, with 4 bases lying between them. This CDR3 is CASGDEKLFF. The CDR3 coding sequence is TGTGCCAGCGGGGATGAAAAACTGTTTTTT.

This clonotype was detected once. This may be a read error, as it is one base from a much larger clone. The CDR3 DNA reads as TGTGCCAGCAGCTTGGGTCCAGGCCCTTATCGCTACACCTTC. The encoded protein is CASSLGPGPYRYTF. The chain recombines TRBV5-6 with TRBJ1-2; no clear D. Germline loops: CDR1 SGHDT, CDR2 YYEEEE. Trimming left V 0 bases short and J 9 bases short, with 15 bases between. CDR3 size: 14 residues.

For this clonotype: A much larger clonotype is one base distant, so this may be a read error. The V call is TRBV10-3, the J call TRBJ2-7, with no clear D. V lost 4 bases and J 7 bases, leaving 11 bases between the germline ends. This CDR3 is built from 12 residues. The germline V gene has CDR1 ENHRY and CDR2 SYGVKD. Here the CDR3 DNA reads TGTGCCATCAGTGGGTCTGGTCGGGAGCAGTACTTC. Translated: CAISGSGREQYF.

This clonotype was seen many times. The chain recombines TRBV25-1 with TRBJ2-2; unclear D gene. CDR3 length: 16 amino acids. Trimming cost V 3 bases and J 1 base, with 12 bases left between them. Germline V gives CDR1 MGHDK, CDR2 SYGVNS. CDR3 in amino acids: CASSDVTAMNTGELFF. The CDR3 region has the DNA TGTGCCAGCAGTGACGTGACGGCTATGAACACCGGGGAGCTGTTTTTT.

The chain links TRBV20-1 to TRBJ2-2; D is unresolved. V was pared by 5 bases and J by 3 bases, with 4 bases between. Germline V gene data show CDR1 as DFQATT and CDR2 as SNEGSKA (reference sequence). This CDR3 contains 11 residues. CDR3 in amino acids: CSAAHTGELFF. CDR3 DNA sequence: TGCAGTGCTGCGCACACCGGGGAGCTGTTTTTT.

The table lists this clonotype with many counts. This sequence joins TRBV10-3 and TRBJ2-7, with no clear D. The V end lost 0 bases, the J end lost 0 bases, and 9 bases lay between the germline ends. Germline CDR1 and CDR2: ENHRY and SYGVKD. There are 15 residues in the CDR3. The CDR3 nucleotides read TGTGCCATCAGTGAGTCGGCTGCCCACTCCTACGAGCAGTACTTC. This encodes CAISESAAHSYEQYF.

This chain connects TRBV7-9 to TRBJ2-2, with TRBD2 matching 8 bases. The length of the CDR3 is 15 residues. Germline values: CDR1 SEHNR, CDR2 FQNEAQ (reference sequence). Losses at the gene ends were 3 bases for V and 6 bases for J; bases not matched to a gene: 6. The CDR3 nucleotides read TGTGCCAGCAGCTTGGTCGGGGGGGTATCCGGGGAGCTGTTTTTT. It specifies CASSLVGGVSGELFF. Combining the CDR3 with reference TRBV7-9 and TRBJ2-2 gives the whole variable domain DTGVSQNPRHKITKRGQNVTFRCDPISEHNRLYWYRQTLGQGPEFLTYFQNEAQLEKSRLLSDRFSAERPKGSFSTLEIQRTEQGDSAMYLCASSLVGGVSGELFFGEGSRLTVL.

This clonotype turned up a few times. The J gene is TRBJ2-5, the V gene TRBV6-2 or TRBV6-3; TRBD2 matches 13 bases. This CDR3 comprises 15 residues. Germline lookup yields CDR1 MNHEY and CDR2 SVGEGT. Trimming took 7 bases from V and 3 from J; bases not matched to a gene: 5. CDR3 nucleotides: TGTGCCAGCACCTCCGGACTAGCGGGGGAAGAGACCCAGTACTTC. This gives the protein CASTSGLAGEETQYF.

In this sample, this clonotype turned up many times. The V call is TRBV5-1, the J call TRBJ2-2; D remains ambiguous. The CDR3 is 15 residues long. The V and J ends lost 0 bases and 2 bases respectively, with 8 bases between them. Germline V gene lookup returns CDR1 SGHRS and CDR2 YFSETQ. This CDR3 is CASSLDSTNTGELFF. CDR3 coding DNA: TGCGCCAGCAGCTTGGACTCGACTAACACCGGGGAGCTGTTTTTT. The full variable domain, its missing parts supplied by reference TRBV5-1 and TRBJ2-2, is KAGVTQTPRYLIKTRGQQVTLSCSPISGHRSVSWYQQTPGQGLQFLFEYFSETQRNKGNFPGRFSGRQFSNSRSEMNVSTLELGDSALYLCASSLDSTNTGELFFGEGSRLTVL.

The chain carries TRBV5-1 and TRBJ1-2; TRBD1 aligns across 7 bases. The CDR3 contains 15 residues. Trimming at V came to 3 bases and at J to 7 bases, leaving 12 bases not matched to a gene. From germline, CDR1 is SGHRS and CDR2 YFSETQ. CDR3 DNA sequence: TGCGCCAGCAGCTCAAGACTAGCGACAGGGCTTGGCTACACCTTC. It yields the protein CASSSRLATGLGYTF.

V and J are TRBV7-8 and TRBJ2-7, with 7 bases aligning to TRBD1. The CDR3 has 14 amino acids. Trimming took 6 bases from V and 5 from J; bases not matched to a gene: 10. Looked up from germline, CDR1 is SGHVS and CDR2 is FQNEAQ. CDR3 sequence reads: CASSLPQGSDEQYF. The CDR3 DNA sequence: TGTGCCAGCAGTTTACCACAGGGGTCCGACGAGCAGTACTTC. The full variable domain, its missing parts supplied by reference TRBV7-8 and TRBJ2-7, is GAGVSQSPRYKVAKRGQDVALRCDPISGHVSLFWYQQALGQGPEFLTYFQNEAQLDKSGLPSDRFFAERPEGSVSTLKIQRTQQEDSAVYLCASSLPQGSDEQYFGPGTRLTVT.

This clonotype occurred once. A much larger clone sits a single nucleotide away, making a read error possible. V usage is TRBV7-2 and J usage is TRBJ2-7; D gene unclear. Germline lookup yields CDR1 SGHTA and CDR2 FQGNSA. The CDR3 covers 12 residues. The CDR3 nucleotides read TGCGCCAGCAGCTCGGACCAAGCGGAGCAGTACTTC. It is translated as CASSSDQAEQYF.

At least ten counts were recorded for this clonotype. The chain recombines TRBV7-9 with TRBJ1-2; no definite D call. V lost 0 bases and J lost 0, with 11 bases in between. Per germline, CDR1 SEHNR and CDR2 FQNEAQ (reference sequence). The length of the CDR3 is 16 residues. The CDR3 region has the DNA TGTGCCAGCAGCTTAGCGCCCGCGAGCCCTAACTATGGCTACACCTTC. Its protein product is CASSLAPASPNYGYTF.

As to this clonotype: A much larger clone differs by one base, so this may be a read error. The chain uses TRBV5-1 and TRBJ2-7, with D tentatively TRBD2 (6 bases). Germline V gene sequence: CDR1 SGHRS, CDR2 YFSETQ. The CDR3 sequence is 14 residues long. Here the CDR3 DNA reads TGCGCCAGCAGCTGGGACTTACTAGCCTCCGAGCATTACTTC. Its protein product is CASSWDLLASEHYF.